These 9 T cell receptor beta chains came from one sample sequenced in a study of CD8 T cells in Susac syndrome. Reverse transcription of roughly 0.5 to 1 ug RNA was carried out with random hexamers. Each CDR3 protein gets one entry after TCRdb re-called the immunoSEQ multiplex PCR reads with MiXCR. The repertoire holds roughly 130,000 distinct CDR3 sequences, with roughly 95% as singletons. Sequencing used CD4+ T cells from PBMCs. These receptors were collected from a human donor in good health.

The chain carries TRBV28 and TRBJ2-7; D is possibly TRBD1 or TRBD2 (5 bases each). CDR1 is MDHEN, CDR2 SYDVKM, per germline. CDR3 length equals 13 residues. V was shortened by 8 bases and J by 2 bases, with 13 bases between the two germline ends. The CDR3 here is CASGGSPAYEQYF. CDR3 nucleotide sequence: TGTGCCAGCGGGGGTTCCCCTGCCTACGAGCAGTACTTC.

This clonotype is a singleton in its sample. The chain recombines TRBV7-2 with TRBJ2-3, with a possible D match to TRBD2 (6 bases). The CDR3 has 12 residues. Trimming removed 5 bases at V and 8 bases at J, with 11 bases between. CDR1 and CDR2 (germline): SGHTA, FQGNSA. CDR3 residues: CASSPYGGTQYF. In nucleotides, the CDR3 is TGTGCCAGCAGCCCCTACGGGGGTACGCAGTATTTT.

In DNA form, the CDR3 reads TGTGCCAGCAGCCAAGATAGACTGTCTAATTTCTATGGCTACACCTTC. Its protein is CASSQDRLSNFYGYTF. The chain combines TRBV3-1 with TRBJ1-2; D is uncertain. The CDR3 is 16 amino acids. The V gene's germline CDR1 is LGHDT and CDR2 YNNKEL (reference sequence). The V end was cut by 0 bases, the J end by 4 bases, with 15 bases between.

The chain is built from TRBV20-1 and TRBJ2-5; D call uncertain. The germline CDR1 and CDR2 sequences are DFQATT and SNEGSKA (reference sequence). The V end was cut by 1 base, the J end by 2 bases, with 11 bases between. The CDR3 totals 14 residues. This CDR3 is CSARGVPGQETQYF. The CDR3, as DNA: TGCAGTGCTAGAGGAGTTCCTGGACAAGAGACCCAGTACTTC.

Written as DNA, the CDR3 is TGCAGCGTTGATGGGACTAGCGGGAGGATAGATACGCAGTATTTT. Amino acids: CSVDGTSGRIDTQYF. This chain joins TRBV29-1 and TRBJ2-3, with TRBD2 identical over 15 bases. The CDR3 has 15 amino acids. Germline V lookup: CDR1 SQVTM, CDR2 ANQGSEA. V was clipped by 3 bases and J by 5 bases; unmatched bases: 3.

The genes are TRBV12-3 or TRBV12-4 and TRBJ2-1, with 13 bases identical to TRBD2. CDR3 length equals 14 residues. The trim removed 8 bases at V and 9 bases at J, leaving 7 bases unmatched. CDR3: CASVLAGGRGEQFF. Written as DNA, the CDR3 is TGTGCCAGCGTACTAGCGGGAGGGAGAGGTGAGCAGTTCTTC.

V and J are TRBV6-5 and TRBJ2-2; D is possibly TRBD2 (6 bases). The ends were cut back, 4 bases at V and 6 bases at J, with 15 bases in the middle. The CDR3 runs 15 residues. CDR1 and CDR2 (germline): MNHEY, SVGAGI. DNA for the CDR3: TGTGCCAGCAGTTCCCAGGGACTCGGTGCCGGGGAGCTGTTTTTT. Translation: CASSSQGLGAGELFF.

The chain recombines TRBV20-1 with TRBJ2-6; D gene ambiguous. Germline assignment: CDR1 DFQATT and CDR2 SNEGSKA (reference sequence). V was trimmed by 6 bases and J by 0 bases, leaving 12 bases between them. This CDR3 is 15 amino acids long. The DNA for the CDR3 is TGCAGTGCCCGCGCGGAACCCTCTGGGGCCAACGTCCTGACTTTC. Its translation: CSARAEPSGANVLTF.

This rearrangement joins TRBV7-2 to TRBJ1-2; possible D gene TRBD1, 5 bases. Germline assignment: CDR1 SGHTA and CDR2 FQGNSA. V was pared by 5 bases and J by 1 base, with 14 bases between. CDR3 size: 15 residues. CDR3 protein: CASSPSGTVNYGYTF. CDR3 in DNA: TGTGCCAGCAGCCCCTCCGGGACGGTTAACTATGGCTACACCTTC.